This T cell receptor beta chain is from a study of T cells in Graves' hyperthyroidism and ophthalmopathy. Amplification yielded TCR beta CDR3 regions, with RNA transcripts as the source. TCR CDR3 regions were first amplified by RT-PCR with HTBI primers. TCRdb processed the multiplex PCR reads anew with MiXCR; each CDR3 protein has one entry. The table includes hundreds of thousands of distinct CDR3 sequences, about 45% detected once. Comments on this clonotype: What it binds is unknown.

V dropped 3 bases and J dropped 0 bases, with 12 bases sitting between them. This CDR3 comprises 16 residues. From germline, CDR1 is SGHTA and CDR2 FQGNSA. The study, taken as a whole, reports: Model predictions of ophthalmopathy came a median approximately 6 months before onset. Blood also carried most thyroid clonotypes expanded above 0.001.

Uncontrolled infection, other autoimmune disease, pregnancy or lactation barred patients from enrollment. Source material: peripheral blood or thyroid tissue (not recorded which). This TCR came from an adult man with Graves' disease, either hyperthyroidism or ophthalmopathy (not recorded which). V and J are TRBV7-2 and TRBJ1-3; no clear D. The chain's CDR3 is CASSFGASSSGNTIYF. DNA for the CDR3: TGTGCCAGCAGCTTTGGCGCCTCGAGCTCTGGAAACACCATATATTTT.